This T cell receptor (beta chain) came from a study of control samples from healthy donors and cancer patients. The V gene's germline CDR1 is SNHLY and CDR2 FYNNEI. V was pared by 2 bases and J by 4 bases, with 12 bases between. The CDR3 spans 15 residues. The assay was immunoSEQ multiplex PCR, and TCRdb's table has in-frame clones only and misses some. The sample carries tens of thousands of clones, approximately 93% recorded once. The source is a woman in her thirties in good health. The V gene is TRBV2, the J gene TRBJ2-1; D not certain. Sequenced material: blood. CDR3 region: CASSERPGPYNEQFF. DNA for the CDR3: TGTGCCAGCAGTGAAAGACCAGGACCTTACAATGAGCAGTTCTTC. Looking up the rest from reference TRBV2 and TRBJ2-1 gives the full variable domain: EPEVTQTPSHQVTQMGQEVILRCVPISNHLYFYWYRQILGQKVEFLVSFYNNEISEKSEIFDDQFSVERPDGSNFTLKIRSTKLEDSAMYFCASSERPGPYNEQFFGPGTRLTVL.